This TCR beta chain was sequenced for a study of T cell repertoires in cytomegalovirus infection. Study-wide background: Public TCR beta signatures indicated both CMV infection and matching HLA type.

The CDR3 has 14 residues. Germline V gene sequence: CDR1 PRHDT, CDR2 FYEKMQ (reference sequence). V lost 1 base and J 4 bases, leaving 8 bases between the germline ends. From the reads, TCRdb called clonotypes with MiXCR, one entry per CDR3 protein. Among roughly 230,000 distinct CDR3 sequences, approximately 24% were seen once, and the ten largest hold roughly 18%. This clonotype has only a few counts. Its antigen is as yet unknown. General observations from the study: Identification of carriers of CMV plus the relevant HLA was performed using cumulative public TCR beta family frequency. HLA-C-restricted CMV clonotypes gave the most frequent clonotype in two of eight donors.

This receptor was identified in a human donor in good health (CMV status not recorded). Some clones in this sample may be carry-over from other donors' samples. Sequenced input: CD8+ T cells from PBMCs. This sequence joins TRBV13 and TRBJ2-1, with TRBD1 as a possible D gene (5 bases). Written as DNA, the CDR3 is TGTGCCAGCAGCTTAGCTCAGGGATACAATGAGCAGTTCTTC. It specifies CASSLAQGYNEQFF.